The source of this T cell receptor beta chain is a study of T cells in Graves' hyperthyroidism and ophthalmopathy. General study points: Ophthalmopathy cases were set apart from stable hyperthyroidism by a 13 V-J model. Also found in blood were most expanded thyroid clonotypes above 0.001.

What was amplified from RNA transcripts were TCR beta CDR3 regions. Carried out on the TCR CDR3, a first-round RT-PCR used the HTBI primer set. TCRdb analysed the multiplex PCR reads with MiXCR anew, one entry per CDR3 protein. The data hold roughly 720,000 distinct CDR3 sequences, with roughly a sixth observed a single time. CDR1 is LGHNA and CDR2 is YSLEER in the germline V gene. The V end lost 5 bases, the J end lost 2 bases, and 13 bases lay between the germline ends. This CDR3 is 15 amino acids long. As for this clonotype: Its antigen remains unknown.

Fresh 10 ml peripheral blood yielded PBMCs. The TCR originated in a man aged 50 or older with Graves' hyperthyroidism. Source material: blood. This chain connects TRBV4-3 to TRBJ2-1; weak D call: TRBD1 (6 bases). As DNA, the CDR3 is TGCGCCAGCAGCTCCAACAGGGACCCCTACAATGAGCAGTTCTTC. It encodes CASSSNRDPYNEQFF.